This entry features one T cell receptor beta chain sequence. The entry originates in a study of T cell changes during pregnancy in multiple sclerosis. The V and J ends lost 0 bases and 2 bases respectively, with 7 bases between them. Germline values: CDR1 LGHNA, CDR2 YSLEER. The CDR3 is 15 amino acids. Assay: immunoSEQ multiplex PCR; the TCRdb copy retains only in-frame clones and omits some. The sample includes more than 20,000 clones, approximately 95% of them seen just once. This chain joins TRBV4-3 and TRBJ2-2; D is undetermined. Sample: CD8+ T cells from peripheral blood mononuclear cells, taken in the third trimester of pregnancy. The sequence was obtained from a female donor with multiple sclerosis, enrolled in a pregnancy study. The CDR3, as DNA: TGCGCCAGCAGCCAAGATACGGTTAACACCGGGGAGCTGTTTTTT. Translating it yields CASSQDTVNTGELFF.